This passage covers 4 T cell receptor beta chains from one sample sequenced in a study of T cell responses to AZD1222 COVID-19 vaccine. Data came from immunoSEQ multiplex PCR; TCRdb stores just in-frame clones and leaves some out. The sample consists of 98,000 or so clones, about 89% of them appearing once. Specimen: peripheral blood, collected 28 days after the second dose of the MenACWY control vaccine. The receptors come from an adult who received the MenACWY meningococcal vaccine as a control.

The chain uses TRBV5-4 and TRBJ1-3, with D tentatively TRBD1 (5 bases). V was trimmed by 4 bases and J by 4 bases, leaving 9 bases between them. CDR1 is SGHNT, CDR2 YYREEE, per germline (reference sequence). CDR3 size: 13 residues. The CDR3 bases are TGTGCCAGCAGCGGGGGTTTAGGAAACACCATATATTTT. Protein product: CASSGGLGNTIYF.

The genes are TRBV28 and TRBJ1-2, with TRBD1 matching over 9 bases. CDR3 length: 16 amino acids. CDR1 and CDR2 from the germline V gene are MDHEN and SYDVKM. J was trimmed by 2 bases and V by 5 bases; bases with no gene match: 9. The CDR3 spells CASSTGPGTGNYGYTF. The CDR3 DNA follows: TGTGCCAGCAGTACCGGTCCCGGGACAGGGAACTATGGCTACACCTTC.

The chain couples TRBV18 to TRBJ2-7; maybe TRBD2 (5 bases). The length of the CDR3 is 15 residues. Per germline, CDR1 KGHSH and CDR2 LQKENI. The V end lost 3 bases, the J end lost 3 bases, and 15 bases lay between the germline ends. CDR3 in amino acids: CASSPSVASLYEQYF. For the CDR3, the DNA is TGTGCCAGCTCACCTTCAGTGGCTAGCCTCTACGAGCAGTACTTC.

This clone was seen just once. The chain joins TRBV30 to TRBJ1-6; 9 bases are shared with TRBD1. V lost 2 bases to trimming and J lost 9 bases; unmatched junction nucleotides: 5. CDR1 is GTSNPN and CDR2 is SVGIG in the germline V gene (reference sequence). The CDR3 loop spans 14 amino acids. In DNA, the CDR3 is TGTGCCTGGAGTACCGGACAGGGGATTTCACCCCTCCACTTT. It yields the protein CAWSTGQGISPLHF.